This note documents a single T cell receptor (beta chain) sequence. As previously described, bulk TCR libraries were made using listed TCR primers. TCRdb analysed the PCR reads with MiXCR anew, one entry per CDR3 protein. The table lists around 470,000 distinct CDR3 sequences, roughly 26% of them singletons. The data stem from a study of molecular identifiers for immune sequencing clone quantification. The overall study: With replicates, the RNA of around 20,000 or 99,000 naive CD8 cells was split five ways and four were sequenced.

The TCR originated in a human donor in good health. Some libraries in this study had Jurkat cell RNA spiked in. The specimen was naive CD8+ T cells from blood, with Jurkat cell RNA spiked in. Subset of the sample: FACS-sorted CD8+CD4-CCR7+CD45RA+ naive T cells.

The CDR3 region has the DNA TGTGCCAGCACCCCGGGACAGGGGTACATGAGCACTGAAGCTTTCTTT. Translating gives CASTPGQGYMSTEAFF. The chain links TRBV5-6 to TRBJ1-1; 10 nucleotides match TRBD1. The length of the CDR3 is 16 residues. Germline V lookup: CDR1 SGHDT, CDR2 YYEEEE. V was pared by 6 bases and J by 4 bases, with 12 bases of the junction left unmatched.